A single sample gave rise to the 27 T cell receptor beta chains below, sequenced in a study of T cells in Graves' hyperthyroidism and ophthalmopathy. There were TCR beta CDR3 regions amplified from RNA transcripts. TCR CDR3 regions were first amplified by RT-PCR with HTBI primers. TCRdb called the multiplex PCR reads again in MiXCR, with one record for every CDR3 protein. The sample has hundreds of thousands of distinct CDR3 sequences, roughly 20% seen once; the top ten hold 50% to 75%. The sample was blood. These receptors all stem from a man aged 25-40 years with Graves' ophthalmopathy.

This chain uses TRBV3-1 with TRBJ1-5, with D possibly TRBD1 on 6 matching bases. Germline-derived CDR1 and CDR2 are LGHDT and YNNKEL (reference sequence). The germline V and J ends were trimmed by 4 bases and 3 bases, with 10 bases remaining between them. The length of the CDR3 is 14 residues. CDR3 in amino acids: CASSPDSYNQPQHF. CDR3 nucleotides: TGTGCCAGCAGCCCGGACAGCTACAATCAGCCCCAGCATTTT.

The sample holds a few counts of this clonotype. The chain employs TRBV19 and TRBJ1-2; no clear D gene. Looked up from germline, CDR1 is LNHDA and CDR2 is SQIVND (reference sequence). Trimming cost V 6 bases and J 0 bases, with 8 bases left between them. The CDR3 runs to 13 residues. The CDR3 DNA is TGTGCCAGTAGCGAGACTGCTAACTATGGCTACACCTTC. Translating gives CASSETANYGYTF.

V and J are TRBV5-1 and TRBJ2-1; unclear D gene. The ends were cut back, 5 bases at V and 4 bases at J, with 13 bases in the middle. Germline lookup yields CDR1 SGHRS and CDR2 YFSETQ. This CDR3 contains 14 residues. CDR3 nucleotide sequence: TGCGCCAGCAGGTCTGTGCACACATACAATGAGCAGTTCTTC. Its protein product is CASRSVHTYNEQFF. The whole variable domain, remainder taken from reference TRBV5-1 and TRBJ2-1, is KAGVTQTPRYLIKTRGQQVTLSCSPISGHRSVSWYQQTPGQGLQFLFEYFSETQRNKGNFPGRFSGRQFSNSRSEMNVSTLELGDSALYLCASRSVHTYNEQFFGPGTRLTVL.

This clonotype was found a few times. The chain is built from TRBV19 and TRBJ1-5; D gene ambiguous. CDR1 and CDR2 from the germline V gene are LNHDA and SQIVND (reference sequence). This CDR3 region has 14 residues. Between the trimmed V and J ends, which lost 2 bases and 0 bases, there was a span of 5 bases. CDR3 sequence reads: CASSISGSNQPQHF. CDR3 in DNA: TGTGCCAGTAGTATATCAGGTAGCAATCAGCCCCAGCATTTT.

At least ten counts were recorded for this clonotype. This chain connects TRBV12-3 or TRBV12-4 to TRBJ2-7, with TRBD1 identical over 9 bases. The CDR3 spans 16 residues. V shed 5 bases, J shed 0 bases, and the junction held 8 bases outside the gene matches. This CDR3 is CASSQDRGGSSYEQYF. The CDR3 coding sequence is TGTGCCAGCAGTCAGGACAGGGGTGGTTCCTCCTACGAGCAGTACTTC.

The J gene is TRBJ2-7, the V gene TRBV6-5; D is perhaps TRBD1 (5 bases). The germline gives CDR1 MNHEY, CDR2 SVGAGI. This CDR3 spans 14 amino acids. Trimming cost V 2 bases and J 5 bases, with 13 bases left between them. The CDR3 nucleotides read TGTGCCAGCAGTTACCTCAGGGCGGTTCACGAGCAGTACTTC. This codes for CASSYLRAVHEQYF.

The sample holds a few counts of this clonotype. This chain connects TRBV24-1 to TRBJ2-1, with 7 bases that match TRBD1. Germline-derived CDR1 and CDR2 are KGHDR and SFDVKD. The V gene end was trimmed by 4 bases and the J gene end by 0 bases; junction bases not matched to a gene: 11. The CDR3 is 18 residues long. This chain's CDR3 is CATSDRRGQAPSYNEQFF. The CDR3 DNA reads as TGTGCCACCAGTGACCGCCGAGGACAGGCGCCCTCCTACAATGAGCAGTTCTTC.

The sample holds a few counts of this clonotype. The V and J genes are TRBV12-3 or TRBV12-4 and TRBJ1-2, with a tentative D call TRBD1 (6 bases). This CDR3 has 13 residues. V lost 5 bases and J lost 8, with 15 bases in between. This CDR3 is CASSPRTVLGYTF. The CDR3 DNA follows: TGTGCCAGCAGTCCCCGGACAGTATTAGGCTACACCTTC.

The CDR3 loop reads CASSPSGSDYYEQYF. CDR3 DNA: TGTGCCAGCAGCCCCAGCGGGAGTGACTACTACGAGCAGTACTTC. The chain uses TRBV11-3 and TRBJ2-7; TRBD2 matches 8 bases. The length of the CDR3 is 15 residues. Trimming removed 5 bases from V and 3 bases from J; junction bases left unmatched: 9. CDR1 SGHNT and CDR2 YENEEA come from the germline V gene. Together with reference TRBV11-3 and TRBJ2-7, the CDR3 gives the full variable domain: EAGVVQSPRYKIIEKKQPVAFWCNPISGHNTLYWYLQNLGQGPELLIRYENEEAVDDSQLPKDRFSAERLKGVDSTLKIQPAELGDSAVYLCASSPSGSDYYEQYFGPGTRLTVT.

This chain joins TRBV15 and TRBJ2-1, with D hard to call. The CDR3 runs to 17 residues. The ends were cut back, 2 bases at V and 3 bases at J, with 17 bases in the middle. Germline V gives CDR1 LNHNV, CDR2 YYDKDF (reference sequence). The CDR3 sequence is CATSRPEDISHYNEQFF. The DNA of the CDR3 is TGTGCCACCAGCAGACCCGAGGATATTTCCCACTACAATGAGCAGTTCTTC.

The CDR3 coding sequence is TGTGCCAGCAGACAACTGGTAGGGACAAAGGGGAATGAGCAGTTCTTC. This gives the protein CASRQLVGTKGNEQFF. This chain links TRBV6-2 or TRBV6-3 with TRBJ2-1, with a possible D match to TRBD1 (6 bases). V gave up 6 bases and J gave up 7 bases, with 22 bases separating them. CDR1 is MNHEY and CDR2 is SVGEGT in the germline V gene. This CDR3 comprises 16 residues.

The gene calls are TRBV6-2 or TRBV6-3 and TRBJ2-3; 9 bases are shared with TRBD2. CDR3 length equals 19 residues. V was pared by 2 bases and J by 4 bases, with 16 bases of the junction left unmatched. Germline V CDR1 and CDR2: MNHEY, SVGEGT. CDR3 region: CASSYGPFRLAGEADTQYF. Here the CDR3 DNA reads TGTGCCAGCAGTTACGGCCCGTTCCGATTAGCGGGAGAGGCAGATACGCAGTATTTT.

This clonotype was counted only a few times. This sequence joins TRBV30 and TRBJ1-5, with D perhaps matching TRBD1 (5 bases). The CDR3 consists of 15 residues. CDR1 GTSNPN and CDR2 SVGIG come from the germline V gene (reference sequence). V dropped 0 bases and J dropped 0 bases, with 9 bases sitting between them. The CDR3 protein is CAWSVGTDSNQPQHF. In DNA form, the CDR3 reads TGTGCCTGGAGTGTAGGGACGGATAGCAATCAGCCCCAGCATTTT.

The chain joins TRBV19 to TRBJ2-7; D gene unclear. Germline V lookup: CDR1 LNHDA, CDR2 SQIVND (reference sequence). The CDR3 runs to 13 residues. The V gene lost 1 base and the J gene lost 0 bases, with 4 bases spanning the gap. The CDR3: CASSIGPSYEQYF. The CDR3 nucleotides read TGTGCCAGTAGTATAGGCCCCTCCTACGAGCAGTACTTC.

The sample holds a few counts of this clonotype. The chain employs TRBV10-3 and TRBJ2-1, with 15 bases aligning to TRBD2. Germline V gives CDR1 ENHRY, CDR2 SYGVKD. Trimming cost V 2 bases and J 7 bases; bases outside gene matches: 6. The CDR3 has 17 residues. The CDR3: CAISESAGTSGRNEQFF. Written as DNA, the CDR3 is TGTGCCATCAGTGAGAGCGCCGGGACTAGCGGGAGGAATGAGCAGTTCTTC.

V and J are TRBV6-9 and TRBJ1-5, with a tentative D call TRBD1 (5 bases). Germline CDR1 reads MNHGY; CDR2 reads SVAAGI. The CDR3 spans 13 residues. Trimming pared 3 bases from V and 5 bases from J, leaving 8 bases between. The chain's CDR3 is CASSYLGHQPQHF. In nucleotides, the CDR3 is TGTGCCAGCAGTTACTTGGGGCATCAGCCCCAGCATTTT.

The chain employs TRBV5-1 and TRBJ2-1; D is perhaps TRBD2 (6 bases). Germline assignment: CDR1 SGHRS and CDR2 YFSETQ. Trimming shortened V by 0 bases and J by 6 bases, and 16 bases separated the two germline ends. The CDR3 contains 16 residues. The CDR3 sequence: CASSLVPGVGLNEQFF. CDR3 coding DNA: TGCGCCAGCAGCTTGGTCCCGGGAGTGGGGCTCAATGAGCAGTTCTTC.

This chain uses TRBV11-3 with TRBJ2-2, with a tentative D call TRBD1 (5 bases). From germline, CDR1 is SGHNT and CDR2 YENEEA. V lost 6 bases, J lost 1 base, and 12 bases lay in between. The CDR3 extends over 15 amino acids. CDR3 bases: TGTGCCAGCAGTTACAATCAGGGGAACACCGGGGAGCTGTTTTTT. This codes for CASSYNQGNTGELFF.

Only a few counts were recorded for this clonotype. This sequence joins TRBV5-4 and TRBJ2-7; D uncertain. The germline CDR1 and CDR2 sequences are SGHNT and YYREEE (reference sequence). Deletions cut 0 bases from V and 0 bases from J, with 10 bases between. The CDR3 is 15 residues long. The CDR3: CASSLGSADSYEQYF. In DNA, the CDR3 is TGTGCCAGCAGCTTGGGGAGCGCCGACTCCTACGAGCAGTACTTC.

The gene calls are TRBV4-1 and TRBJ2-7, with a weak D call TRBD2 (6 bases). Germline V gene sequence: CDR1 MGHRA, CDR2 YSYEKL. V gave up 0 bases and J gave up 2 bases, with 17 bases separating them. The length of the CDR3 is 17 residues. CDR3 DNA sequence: TGCGCCAGCAGCCAAGACCCTCCGACTAGTCGTCCCTACGAGCAGTACTTC. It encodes CASSQDPPTSRPYEQYF.

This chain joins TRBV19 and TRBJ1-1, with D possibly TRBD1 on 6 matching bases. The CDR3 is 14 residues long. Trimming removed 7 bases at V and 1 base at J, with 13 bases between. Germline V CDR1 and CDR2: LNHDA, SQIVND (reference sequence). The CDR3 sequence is CASNHQGPNTEAFF. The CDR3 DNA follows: TGTGCCAGTAACCATCAGGGGCCGAACACTGAAGCTTTCTTT. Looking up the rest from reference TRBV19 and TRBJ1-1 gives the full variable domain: DGGITQSPKYLFRKEGQNVTLSCEQNLNHDAMYWYRQDPGQGLRLIYYSQIVNDFQKGDIAEGYSVSREKKESFPLTVTSAQKNPTAFYLCASNHQGPNTEAFFGQGTRLTVV.

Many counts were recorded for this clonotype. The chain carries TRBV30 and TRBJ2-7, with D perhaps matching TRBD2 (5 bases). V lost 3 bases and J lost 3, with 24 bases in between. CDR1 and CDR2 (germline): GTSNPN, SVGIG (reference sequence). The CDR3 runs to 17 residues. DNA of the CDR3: TGTGCCTGGAGGACTACGTTTCTATCTGGCAATCGCTACGAGCAGTACTTC. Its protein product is CAWRTTFLSGNRYEQYF. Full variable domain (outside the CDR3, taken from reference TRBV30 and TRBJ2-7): SQTIHQWPATLVQPVGSPLSLECTVEGTSNPNLYWYRQAAGRGLQLLFYSVGIGQISSEVPQNLSASRPQDRQFILSSKKLLLSDSGFYLCAWRTTFLSGNRYEQYFGPGTRLTVT.

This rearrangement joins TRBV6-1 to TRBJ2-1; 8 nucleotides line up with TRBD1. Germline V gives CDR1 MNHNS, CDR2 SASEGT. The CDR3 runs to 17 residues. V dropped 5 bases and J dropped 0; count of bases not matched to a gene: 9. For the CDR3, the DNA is TGTGCCAGCAGTTCCGGGACAGGTGTTAGCTCCTACAATGAGCAGTTCTTC. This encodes CASSSGTGVSSYNEQFF.

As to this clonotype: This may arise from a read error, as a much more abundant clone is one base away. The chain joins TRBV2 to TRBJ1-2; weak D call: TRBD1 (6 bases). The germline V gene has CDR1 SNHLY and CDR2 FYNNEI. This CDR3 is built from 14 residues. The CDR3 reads CASSRTETNYGCTF. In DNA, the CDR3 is TGTGCCAGCAGTCGGACAGAGACTAACTATGGCTGCACCTTC.

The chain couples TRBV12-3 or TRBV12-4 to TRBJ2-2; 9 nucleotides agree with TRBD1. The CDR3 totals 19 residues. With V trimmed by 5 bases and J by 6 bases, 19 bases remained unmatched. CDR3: CASSVYLVTGTGRAGELFF. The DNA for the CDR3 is TGTGCCAGCAGTGTTTACTTAGTCACCGGGACAGGGAGGGCCGGGGAGCTGTTTTTT.

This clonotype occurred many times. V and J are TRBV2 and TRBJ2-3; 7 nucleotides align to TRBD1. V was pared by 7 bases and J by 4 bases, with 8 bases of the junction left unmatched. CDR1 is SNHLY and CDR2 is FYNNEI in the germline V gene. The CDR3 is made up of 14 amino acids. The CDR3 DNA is TGTGCCAGCATCGAGGGACAGACAGCAGATACGCAGTATTTT. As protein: CASIEGQTADTQYF.

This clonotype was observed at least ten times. CDR3 DNA: TGTGCCAGCAGTTACTTCGATCAGCCCCAGCATTTT. Its translation: CASSYFDQPQHF. The genes are TRBV6-2 or TRBV6-3 and TRBJ1-5; D is unclear. CDR1 and CDR2 from the germline V gene are MNHEY and SVGEGT. Trimming shortened V by 1 base and J by 5 bases, and 3 bases separated the two germline ends. There are 12 residues in the CDR3.